One sample yielded the 16 T cell receptor beta chains listed below, sequenced in a study of post-analysis software for immune sequencing data. Findings of the study overall: The study found TRBV5-6, TRBV5-1 and TRBV20-1 among four to six TRBV segments more frequent in patients than controls.

Tagging with unique molecular identifiers was a feature of the TCR beta cDNA libraries. Using its own MiXCR run on the PCR reads, TCRdb lists one record per CDR3 protein. The sample has approximately 730,000 distinct CDR3 sequences, roughly 46% seen once; the top ten hold 4.9%. For these TCRs, the target antigens are not known. Sequencing was performed on blood. The source is a girl between 5 and 17 years old with multiple sclerosis.

V and J are TRBV7-9 and TRBJ2-6; tentatively, D is TRBD1 (6 bases). The V end lost 4 bases, the J end lost 3 bases, and 19 bases lay between the germline ends. Per germline, CDR1 SEHNR and CDR2 FQNEAQ (reference sequence). The CDR3 extends over 18 amino acids. Here the CDR3 reads CASSSGFRGPGGANVLTF. CDR3 nucleotides: TGTGCCAGCAGCTCGGGGTTCAGGGGCCCCGGTGGGGCCAACGTCCTGACTTTC.

In DNA, the CDR3 is TGTGCCATCAGCGCGCCTCGGACTAGCGGAGAGCAAGAGACCCAGTACTTC. The encoded protein is CAISAPRTSGEQETQYF. The chain links TRBV10-3 to TRBJ2-5; 10 positions match TRBD2. CDR3 length: 17 residues. With 6 bases clipped from V and 2 bases from J, the junction kept 12 bases outside the gene matches. CDR1 is ENHRY and CDR2 is SYGVKD in the germline V gene.

This chain connects TRBV10-3 to TRBJ2-1; possibly TRBD2 for D (5 bases). The CDR3 runs 15 residues. Germline lookup yields CDR1 ENHRY and CDR2 SYGVKD. Trimming left V 0 bases short and J 7 bases short, with 13 bases between. Written as DNA, the CDR3 is TGTGCCATCAGTGAGTCAGAGGGCCCTTCGAATGAGCAGTTCTTC. Translation: CAISESEGPSNEQFF.

This clonotype was recorded a few times. The chain has TRBV11-2 and TRBJ1-1, with a possible D match to TRBD1 (5 bases). The V and J ends lost 4 bases and 6 bases respectively, with 24 bases between them. The CDR3 loop spans 17 amino acids. Germline-derived CDR1 and CDR2 are SGHAT and FQNNGV. CDR3 sequence reads: CASSSRDPSLSRAEAFF. CDR3 DNA: TGTGCCAGCAGCTCCCGGGACCCCTCCCTATCTAGAGCTGAAGCTTTCTTT.

The table lists this clonotype with a few counts. This chain joins TRBV12-3 or TRBV12-4 and TRBJ2-7; maybe TRBD2 (5 bases). This CDR3 is built from 15 residues. Trimming left V 1 base short and J 2 bases short, with 12 bases between. CDR3 nucleotide sequence: TGTGCCAGCAGTTTAGTGGGAGACTCGACCTACGAGCAGTACTTC. Translation gives CASSLVGDSTYEQYF.

The rearrangement joins TRBV29-1 to TRBJ1-1; the D gene is possibly TRBD1 (5 bases). This CDR3 contains 13 residues. V was cut by 3 bases and J by 0 bases, with 8 bases left in between. Germline lookup yields CDR1 SQVTM and CDR2 ANQGSEA. The CDR3 loop reads CSVDDSMNTEAFF. Here the CDR3 DNA reads TGCAGCGTTGATGACAGCATGAACACTGAAGCTTTCTTT.

A few counts support this clonotype. V gene TRBV7-9 combines with J gene TRBJ2-5, with D possibly being TRBD1 (6 bases). The J call may be in error: the DNA end matches TRBJ2-7 better. Looked up from germline, CDR1 is SEHNR and CDR2 is FQNEAQ (reference sequence). The CDR3 has 14 amino acids. CDR3 loop: CASSPTGLTYEQYF. The CDR3 DNA reads TGTGCCAGCAGCCCCACAGGGTTGACTTACGAGCAGTACTTC.

The chain links TRBV20-1 to TRBJ1-5, with D uncertain. Germline V gene sequence: CDR1 DFQATT, CDR2 SNEGSKA (reference sequence). This CDR3 is built from 12 residues. Trimming cost V 5 bases and J 2 bases, with 7 bases left between them. DNA of the CDR3: TGCAGTGCTGGCAGTGGCAATCAGCCCCAGCATTTT. Translation gives CSAGSGNQPQHF.

The chain couples TRBV20-1 to TRBJ1-4, with D maybe TRBD1 (6 bases). V was cut by 3 bases and J by 7 bases, with 15 bases left in between. Germline values: CDR1 DFQATT, CDR2 SNEGSKA (reference sequence). CDR3 length equals 14 residues. The CDR3 DNA reads as TGCAGTGCTAGTAATGTCAGGGGAGGTGAAAAACTGTTTTTT. Translating it yields CSASNVRGGEKLFF.

The rearrangement uses TRBV6-1 and TRBJ2-1, with D maybe TRBD2 (6 bases). The CDR3 is made up of 15 amino acids. The germline V gene has CDR1 MNHNS and CDR2 SASEGT. The V end lost 3 bases, the J end lost 3 bases, and 12 bases lay between the germline ends. For the CDR3, the DNA is TGTGCCAGCAGTGAGGCCGGGACTTACTACAATGAGCAGTTCTTC. This translates into CASSEAGTYYNEQFF.

This chain links TRBV4-3 with TRBJ2-7; D is unresolved. Looked up from germline, CDR1 is LGHNA and CDR2 is YSLEER. The CDR3 is 14 residues long. V shed 0 bases and J shed 3 bases, with 9 bases lying between them. CDR3 bases: TGCGCCAGCAGCCAAGATTTTGGTGGCTACGAGCAGTACTTC. It encodes CASSQDFGGYEQYF.

The chain is built from TRBV20-1 and TRBJ1-1; TRBD1 agrees at 8 bases. The germline CDR1 and CDR2 sequences are DFQATT and SNEGSKA (reference sequence). The CDR3 loop spans 16 amino acids. Trimming cost V 2 bases and J 7 bases; bases outside gene matches: 15. In DNA form, the CDR3 reads TGCAGTGCTAGACGGACAGGGAGAACCTGGTACAGTGAAGCTTTCTTT. It yields the protein CSARRTGRTWYSEAFF.

This clonotype was recorded many times. The J gene is TRBJ1-1, the V gene TRBV29-1, with D unclear. Germline CDR1 SQVTM, CDR2 ANQGSEA. The CDR3 has 11 amino acids. The V and J ends lost 3 bases and 1 base respectively, with 3 bases between them. The CDR3 spells CSVERNTEAFF. The DNA for the CDR3 is TGCAGCGTTGAGAGGAACACTGAAGCTTTCTTT. Combining the CDR3 with reference TRBV29-1 and TRBJ1-1 gives the whole variable domain SAVISQKPSRDICQRGTSLTIQCQVDSQVTMMFWYRQQPGQSLTLIATANQGSEATYESGFVIDKFPISRPNLTFSTLTVSNMSPEDSSIYLCSVERNTEAFFGQGTRLTVV.

This clonotype appeared a few times. The chain has TRBV27 and TRBJ2-1; D might be TRBD1 or TRBD2, each matching 5 bases. The V end lost 5 bases, the J end lost 14 bases, and 25 bases lay between the germline ends. The CDR3 covers 15 residues. Germline CDR1 and CDR2: MNHEY and SMNVEV (reference sequence). CDR3 DNA: TGTGCCAGCAGTAATAAACACCGGGGCGCCGTTGGGGAGTTCTTC. It encodes CASSNKHRGAVGEFF.

This clonotype was picked up one time. A read error may produce the germline difference seen at one junction end. The gene calls are TRBV14 and TRBJ1-4, with D possibly matching TRBD1 (5 bases). The CDR3 runs to 15 residues. Germline CDR1 is SGHDN and CDR2 is FVKESK. For the CDR3, the DNA is TGTGCCAGCAGCCAGTGGGGGAAGGCTAATGAAAAACGGTTTTTT. Protein sequence: CASSQWGKANEKRFF.

V gene TRBV10-3 combines with J gene TRBJ2-7; 8 bases match TRBD2. Trimming removed 4 bases from V and 6 bases from J; junction bases left unmatched: 8. This CDR3 is built from 14 residues. Germline CDR1 ENHRY, CDR2 SYGVKD. The chain's CDR3 is CAISGGTREGEQYF. The DNA of the CDR3 is TGTGCCATCAGTGGAGGCACCCGGGAGGGCGAGCAGTACTTC.